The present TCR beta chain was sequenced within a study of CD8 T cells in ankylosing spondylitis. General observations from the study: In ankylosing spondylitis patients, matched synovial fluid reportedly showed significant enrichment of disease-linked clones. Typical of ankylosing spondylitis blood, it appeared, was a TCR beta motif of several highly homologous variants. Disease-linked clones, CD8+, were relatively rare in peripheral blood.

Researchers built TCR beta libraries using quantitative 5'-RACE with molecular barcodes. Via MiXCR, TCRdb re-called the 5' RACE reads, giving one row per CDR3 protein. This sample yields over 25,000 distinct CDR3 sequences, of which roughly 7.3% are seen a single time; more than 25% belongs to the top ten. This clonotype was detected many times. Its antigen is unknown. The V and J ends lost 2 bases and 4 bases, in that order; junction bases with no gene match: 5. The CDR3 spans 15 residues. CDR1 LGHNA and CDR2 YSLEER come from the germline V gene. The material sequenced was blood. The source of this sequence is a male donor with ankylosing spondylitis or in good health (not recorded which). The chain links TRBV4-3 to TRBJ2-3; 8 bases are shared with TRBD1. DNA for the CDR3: TGCGCCAGCAGCCAAAGGGCAGGGGGCGCAGATACGCAGTATTTT. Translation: CASSQRAGGADTQYF.